The 30 T cell receptor beta chains listed next were all sequenced from one sample in a study of T-cell reconstitution after alpha-beta-depleted transplantation in children. Unique molecular identifiers were used in preparing the TCRbeta library. TCRdb reanalysed the PCR reads using MiXCR and keeps one entry per CDR3 protein. The sample shows roughly 82,000 distinct CDR3 sequences, about 14% of them seen only once. Here the sequenced sample was PBMCs, mostly from graft donor cells, taken 180 days after TCRalphabeta/CD19-depleted stem cell transplant. The receptors come from a male patient between 2 and 10 years old who had a stem cell transplant for acute lymphoblastic leukemia, so the T cells may come from the graft donor.

There are many counts of this clonotype. CDR3 protein: CASSILAGEQFF. Here the CDR3 DNA reads TGTGCCAGCAGTATACTAGCGGGAGAGCAGTTCTTC. V gene TRBV6-5 combines with J gene TRBJ2-1; 10 nucleotides agree with TRBD2. The CDR3 is 12 residues long. Germline values: CDR1 MNHEY, CDR2 SVGAGI. Unmatched junction bases numbered 2, after V lost 5 bases and J lost 10 bases.

The V gene is TRBV12-3 or TRBV12-4, the J gene TRBJ1-5; a weak D match, TRBD1 (5 bases). V lost 2 bases to trimming and J lost 4 bases, with 15 bases between them. The CDR3 is 16 residues long. CDR3 sequence (DNA): TGTGCCAGCAGTTTAACCAGGGTCCTCCGGAATCAGCCCCAGCATTTT. This codes for CASSLTRVLRNQPQHF.

This clonotype was recorded a few times. This rearrangement joins TRBV7-2 to TRBJ2-2; D may be TRBD1 (5 bases). The CDR3 covers 15 residues. Germline-derived CDR1 and CDR2 are SGHTA and FQGNSA. Trimming shortened V by 5 bases and J by 6 bases, and 16 bases separated the two germline ends. CDR3 loop: CASSPAATQAGELFF. The DNA for the CDR3 is TGTGCCAGCAGCCCGGCGGCGACACAGGCCGGGGAGCTGTTTTTT.

A few counts support this clonotype. The chain joins TRBV3-1 to TRBJ1-2; unclear D gene. Germline-derived CDR1 and CDR2 are LGHDT and YNNKEL (reference sequence). The ends were cut back, 4 bases at V and 4 bases at J, with 10 bases in the middle. There are 13 residues in the CDR3. CDR3: CASSPRVAYGYTF. CDR3 coding DNA: TGTGCCAGCAGCCCCCGAGTCGCCTATGGCTACACCTTC.

This clonotype has just a few counts. The chain uses TRBV4-3 and TRBJ2-7; weak D call: TRBD1 (5 bases). The CDR3 consists of 16 residues. Germline loops: CDR1 LGHNA, CDR2 YSLEER. V was clipped by 0 bases and J by 3 bases, with 15 bases between them. In DNA form, the CDR3 reads TGCGCCAGCAGCCAAGATAGGTTAAGGGGCCTCTACGAGCAGTACTTC. Translating gives CASSQDRLRGLYEQYF.

The genes are TRBV2 and TRBJ2-2; perhaps TRBD1 as D (5 bases). Looked up from germline, CDR1 is SNHLY and CDR2 is FYNNEI. The ends were cut back, 4 bases at V and 1 base at J, with 7 bases in the middle. CDR3 length equals 14 residues. CDR3 protein: CASSARGNTGELFF. The DNA for the CDR3 is TGTGCCAGCAGTGCTAGGGGGAACACCGGGGAGCTGTTTTTT.

The chain carries TRBV20-1 and TRBJ1-5; TRBD1 is a possible D gene (5 bases). This CDR3 region has 13 residues. Deletions cut 5 bases from V and 7 bases from J, with 15 bases between. The germline CDR1 and CDR2 sequences are DFQATT and SNEGSKA (reference sequence). CDR3 in amino acids: CSARPGVGQPQHF. DNA for the CDR3: TGCAGTGCTCGGCCGGGGGTAGGCCAGCCCCAGCATTTT.

This chain links TRBV11-2 with TRBJ1-3; no firm D call. Germline V gene sequence: CDR1 SGHAT, CDR2 FQNNGV. The V end lost 5 bases, the J end lost 0 bases, and 11 bases lay between the germline ends. The CDR3 extends over 15 amino acids. The CDR3 reads CASSLGQLSGNTIYF. CDR3 in DNA: TGTGCCAGCAGCCTAGGGCAGCTCTCTGGAAACACCATATATTTT.

This chain uses TRBV12-5 with TRBJ2-1; D tentatively reads TRBD1 or TRBD2 (5 bases each). The germline gives CDR1 LGHNT, CDR2 FRNRAP. The CDR3 runs to 16 residues. Trimming left V 0 bases short and J 7 bases short, with 16 bases between. The CDR3 coding sequence is TGTGCTAGTGGTTTGGTAGTGGACTCCCAGGGTAATGAGCAGTTCTTC. As protein: CASGLVVDSQGNEQFF.

The chain uses TRBV12-3 or TRBV12-4 and TRBJ1-2; TRBD1 aligns across 8 bases. The junction had 3 bases not matched to a gene; V was cut back by 3 bases and J by 3 bases. CDR3 length equals 14 residues. The CDR3 DNA is TGTGCCAGCAGTTTGATGGACAGGGACTATGGCTACACCTTC. Translating gives CASSLMDRDYGYTF.

The chain combines TRBV10-2 with TRBJ2-5; D is perhaps TRBD1 or TRBD2 (5 bases each). In germline, CDR1 is WSHSY, CDR2 SAAADI. This CDR3 has 15 residues. With 3 bases removed from V and 3 bases from J, the gap between germline ends came to 14 bases. This chain's CDR3 is CASSEEGRREETQYF. The CDR3 coding sequence is TGCGCCAGCAGTGAAGAGGGGCGCCGGGAAGAGACCCAGTACTTC.

This clonotype appeared a few times. V gene TRBV6-1 combines with J gene TRBJ2-5; tentative D call: TRBD1 (5 bases). Germline CDR1 and CDR2: MNHNS and SASEGT. The CDR3 consists of 13 residues. With 4 bases removed from V and 7 bases from J, the gap between germline ends came to 13 bases. The CDR3 loop is CASSGRTQGTQYF. The CDR3, as DNA: TGTGCCAGCAGTGGGCGCACCCAGGGGACCCAGTACTTC.

The V gene is TRBV7-8, the J gene TRBJ2-7, with 8 nucleotides matching TRBD2. V lost 3 bases, J lost 5 bases, and 3 bases stayed unmatched. Germline V gives CDR1 SGHVS, CDR2 FQNEAQ. The CDR3 extends over 13 amino acids. In nucleotides, the CDR3 is TGTGCCAGCAGCTTTAGCGGGACAAACGAGCAGTACTTC. It specifies CASSFSGTNEQYF.

This clonotype was counted between two and nine times. The rearrangement joins TRBV15 to TRBJ2-3; 9 nucleotides align to TRBD2. The CDR3 has 14 residues. Germline V gene sequence: CDR1 LNHNV, CDR2 YYDKDF (reference sequence). The V and J ends lost 5 bases and 3 bases, in that order; junction bases with no gene match: 3. The CDR3 coding sequence is TGTGCCACCAGCGCAGCGGGGGGTACAGATACGCAGTATTTT. This encodes CATSAAGGTDTQYF.

The genes are TRBV11-2 and TRBJ1-5; 7 nucleotides align to TRBD1. J lost 3 bases, V lost 2 bases, and 10 bases had no gene match. The CDR3 has 17 amino acids. Germline assignment: CDR1 SGHAT and CDR2 FQNNGV. DNA of the CDR3: TGTGCCAGCAGCTTAAGGAGAAAGACAGGGCCCAATCAGCCCCAGCATTTT. Encoded protein: CASSLRRKTGPNQPQHF.

The chain is built from TRBV10-1 and TRBJ2-7, with D uncertain. V lost 6 bases, J lost 5 bases, and 8 bases lay in between. CDR1 WNHNN and CDR2 SYGVQD come from the germline V gene (reference sequence). The CDR3 is 11 amino acids. The CDR3 DNA sequence: TGCGCCAGCAGCCTTCGTAACGAGCAGTACTTC. It yields the protein CASSLRNEQYF.

The V call is TRBV6-2 or TRBV6-3, the J call TRBJ2-3; 12 nucleotides agree with TRBD2. This CDR3 comprises 18 residues. The trim removed 6 bases at V and 3 bases at J, leaving 13 bases unmatched. Germline CDR1 reads MNHEY; CDR2 reads SVGEGT. For the CDR3, the DNA is TGTGCCAGCAGCCCAAAGACTAGCGGGAGAATAAGGACAGATACGCAGTATTTT. This sequence encodes CASSPKTSGRIRTDTQYF.

This clonotype was detected only a few times. This CDR3 is CSALTGTDTQYF. The CDR3 coding sequence is TGCAGTGCTTTGACAGGCACAGATACGCAGTATTTT. The rearrangement joins TRBV20-1 to TRBJ2-3; D might be TRBD1 (5 bases). V shed 5 bases and J shed 1 base, with 7 bases lying between them. Germline CDR1 reads DFQATT; CDR2 reads SNEGSKA (reference sequence). The CDR3 is 12 residues long.

The chain uses TRBV2 and TRBJ2-7, with D unclear. CDR3 length: 11 residues. Trimming pared 10 bases from V and 2 bases from J, leaving 9 bases between. CDR1 SNHLY and CDR2 FYNNEI come from the germline V gene. CDR3 sequence (DNA): TGTGCCATCGTGGGCGCCTACGAGCAGTACTTC. Translation gives CAIVGAYEQYF.

J is TRBJ2-7 and V is TRBV20-1; no reliable D call. CDR1 is DFQATT and CDR2 is SNEGSKA in the germline V gene (reference sequence). This CDR3 is 14 amino acids long. V was shortened by 3 bases and J by 2 bases, with 14 bases between the two germline ends. The CDR3 loop reads CSASGISPPYEQYF. In nucleotides, the CDR3 is TGCAGTGCTAGCGGAATTTCGCCCCCCTACGAGCAGTACTTC.

This clonotype was recorded at least ten times. The chain is built from TRBV10-3 and TRBJ1-1; unclear D gene. This CDR3 region has 13 residues. V was cut by 2 bases and J by 0 bases, with 4 bases left in between. Per the germline V gene, CDR1 is ENHRY and CDR2 is SYGVKD. The CDR3 nucleotides are TGTGCCATCAGTGAGCCGGTGAACACTGAAGCTTTCTTT. Protein: CAISEPVNTEAFF.

A note on this clonotype: Just one base apart from a much larger clone, this may be a read error. The chain joins TRBV20-1 to TRBJ2-3; D is tentatively TRBD1 or TRBD2 (5 bases each). This CDR3 has 13 amino acids. From germline, CDR1 is DFQATT and CDR2 SNEGSKA (reference sequence). The CDR3 nucleotides are TGCAGTGCTCTGACAGCTAGCACAGATACGCATTATTTT. Its protein product is CSALTASTDTHYF.

This clonotype has a count of ten or more. This CDR3 reads CASSYSTRVGPNSPLHF. The CDR3 region has the DNA TGTGCCAGCAGTTACTCGACCAGGGTGGGGCCAAATTCACCCCTCCACTTT. The chain employs TRBV6-5 and TRBJ1-6, with D maybe TRBD1 (5 bases). The CDR3 consists of 17 residues. Per germline, CDR1 MNHEY and CDR2 SVGAGI. The V end lost 0 bases, the J end lost 7 bases, and 16 bases lay between the germline ends.

The sample holds many counts of this clonotype. The chain joins TRBV5-1 to TRBJ2-5, with 7 bases aligning to TRBD1. This CDR3 is built from 13 residues. CDR1 is SGHRS and CDR2 is YFSETQ in the germline V gene. V lost 0 bases and J lost 4; bases outside the gene matches: 0. CDR3 amino acids: CASSLGDRETQYF. The CDR3 DNA sequence: TGCGCCAGCAGCTTGGGGGACAGAGAGACCCAGTACTTC.

The chain combines TRBV19 with TRBJ2-1; a weak D match, TRBD1 (6 bases). Trimming took off 4 bases at V and 6 bases at J, with 10 bases between the two ends. This CDR3 has 13 amino acids. CDR1 LNHDA and CDR2 SQIVND come from the germline V gene (reference sequence). The CDR3 sequence: CASSRGGANEQFF. Here the CDR3 DNA reads TGTGCCAGTAGTAGAGGGGGAGCCAATGAGCAGTTCTTC.

The rearrangement uses TRBV5-4 and TRBJ2-1; no firm D call. Germline CDR1 SGHNT, CDR2 YYREEE (reference sequence). This CDR3 region has 14 residues. Trimming left V 7 bases short and J 2 bases short, with 13 bases between. The CDR3 coding sequence is TGTGCCAGCCTACGGCCGGGCGCCTACAATGAGCAGTTCTTC. It specifies CASLRPGAYNEQFF.

This clonotype was seen at least ten times. The chain employs TRBV5-1 and TRBJ2-3; D ambiguous. Germline CDR1 SGHRS, CDR2 YFSETQ. The CDR3 runs 16 residues. V was cut by 2 bases and J by 3 bases, with 16 bases left in between. The CDR3 here is CASSFFPGPGTDTQYF. For the CDR3, the DNA is TGCGCCAGCAGCTTCTTTCCCGGGCCTGGGACAGATACGCAGTATTTT.

This clonotype was seen more than once but under ten times. The rearrangement links TRBV5-1 to TRBJ2-5, with D perhaps being TRBD1 or TRBD2 (5 bases each). V lost 1 base to trimming and J lost 4 bases, with 11 bases between them. CDR3 length: 14 residues. In germline, CDR1 is SGHRS, CDR2 YFSETQ. This CDR3 reads CASSLWGSGETQYF. The DNA of the CDR3 is TGCGCCAGCAGCTTGTGGGGGAGTGGAGAGACCCAGTACTTC.

This clonotype occurred a few times. V is TRBV5-1 and J is TRBJ2-2, with D possibly TRBD1 on 6 matching bases. Trimming cost V 3 bases and J 4 bases, with 13 bases left between them. Germline lookup yields CDR1 SGHRS and CDR2 YFSETQ. This CDR3 is 15 amino acids long. CDR3 region: CASSSQTGLTGELFF. In nucleotides, the CDR3 is TGCGCCAGCAGCTCCCAGACAGGTCTCACCGGGGAGCTGTTTTTT.

This clonotype was seen only a few times. The chain carries TRBV20-1 and TRBJ2-2; 10 bases map to TRBD2. The germline gives CDR1 DFQATT, CDR2 SNEGSKA (reference sequence). The ends lost 2 bases at V and 5 bases at J; junction bases unmatched: 8. The CDR3 has 16 residues. CDR3 sequence: CSARSLGTSVTGELFF. CDR3 sequence (DNA): TGCAGTGCTAGATCCTTGGGGACTAGCGTTACCGGGGAGCTGTTTTTT.